This T cell receptor beta chain derives from a study of T cell repertoires in cytomegalovirus infection. As for the study in general: Public TCR beta signature analysis indicated the presence of both CMV infection and matching HLA type.

In this sample, this clonotype turned up a few times. The antigen is unknown. Findings of the study overall: CMV-specific TCR beta clonotypes restricted by HLA-C dominated the ex vivo response. Cumulative frequency (of public TCR beta family members) identified carriers of CMV plus the relevant HLA.

Using its own MiXCR run on the reads, TCRdb lists one record per CDR3 protein. The sample shows some 440,000 distinct CDR3 sequences, 31% of them seen only once. The receptor was derived from a human donor in good health (CMV status not recorded). Some clones in this sample may be carry-over from other donors' samples. Material: PBMCs.

The chain's CDR3 is CASSLQPTVGYTF. The DNA of the CDR3 is TGTGCCAGCAGCCTTCAGCCAACTGTCGGCTACACCTTC. The V call is TRBV7-2, the J call TRBJ1-2; D is uncertain. The germline CDR1 and CDR2 sequences are SGHTA and FQGNSA. The CDR3 runs 13 residues. Trimming took 5 bases from V and 8 from J, leaving 15 bases between them.